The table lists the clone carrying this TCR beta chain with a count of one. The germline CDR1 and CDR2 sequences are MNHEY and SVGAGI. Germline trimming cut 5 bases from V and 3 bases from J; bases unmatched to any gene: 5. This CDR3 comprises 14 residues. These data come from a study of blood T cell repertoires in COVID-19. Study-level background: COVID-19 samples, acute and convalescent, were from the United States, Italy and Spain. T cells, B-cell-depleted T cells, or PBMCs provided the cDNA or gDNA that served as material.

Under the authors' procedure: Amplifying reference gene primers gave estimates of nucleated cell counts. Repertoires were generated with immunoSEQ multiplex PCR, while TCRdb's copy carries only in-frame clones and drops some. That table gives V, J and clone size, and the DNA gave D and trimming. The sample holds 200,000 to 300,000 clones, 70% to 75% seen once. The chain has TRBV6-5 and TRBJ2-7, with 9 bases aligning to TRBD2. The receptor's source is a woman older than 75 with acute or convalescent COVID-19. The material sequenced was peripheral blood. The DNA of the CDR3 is TGTGCCAGCAGTAAGGGACTAGCATTCTACGAGCAGTACTTC. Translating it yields CASSKGLAFYEQYF.